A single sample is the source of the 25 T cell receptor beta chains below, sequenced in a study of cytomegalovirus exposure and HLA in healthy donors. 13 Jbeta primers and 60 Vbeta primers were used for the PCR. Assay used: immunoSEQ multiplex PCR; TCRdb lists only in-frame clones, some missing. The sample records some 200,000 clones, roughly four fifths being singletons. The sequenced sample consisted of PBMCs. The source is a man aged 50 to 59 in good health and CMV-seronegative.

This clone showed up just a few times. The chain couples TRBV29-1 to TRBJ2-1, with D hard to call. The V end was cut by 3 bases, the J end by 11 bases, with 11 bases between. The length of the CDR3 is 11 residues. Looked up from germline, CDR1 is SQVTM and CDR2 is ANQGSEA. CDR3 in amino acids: CSVDPLGKQFF. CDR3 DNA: TGCAGCGTTGATCCGCTAGGAAAGCAGTTCTTC.

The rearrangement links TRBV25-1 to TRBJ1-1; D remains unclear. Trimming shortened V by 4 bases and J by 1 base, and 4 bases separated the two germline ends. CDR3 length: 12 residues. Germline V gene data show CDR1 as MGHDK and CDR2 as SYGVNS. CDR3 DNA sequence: TGTGCCAGCAGTGCCAGGAACACTGAAGCTTTCTTT. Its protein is CASSARNTEAFF.

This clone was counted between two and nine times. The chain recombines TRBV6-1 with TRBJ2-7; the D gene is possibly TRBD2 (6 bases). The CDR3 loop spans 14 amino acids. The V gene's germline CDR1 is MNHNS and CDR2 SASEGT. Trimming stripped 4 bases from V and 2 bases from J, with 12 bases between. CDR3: CASSAGGNTYEQYF. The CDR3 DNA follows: TGTGCCAGCAGTGCAGGAGGGAATACCTACGAGCAGTACTTC.

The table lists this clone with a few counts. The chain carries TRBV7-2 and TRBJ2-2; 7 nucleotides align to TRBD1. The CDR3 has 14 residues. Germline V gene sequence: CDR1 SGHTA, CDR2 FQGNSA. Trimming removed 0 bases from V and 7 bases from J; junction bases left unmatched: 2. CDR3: CASSLAGGNGELFF. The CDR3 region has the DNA TGTGCCAGCAGCTTAGCAGGGGGCAACGGGGAGCTGTTTTTT.

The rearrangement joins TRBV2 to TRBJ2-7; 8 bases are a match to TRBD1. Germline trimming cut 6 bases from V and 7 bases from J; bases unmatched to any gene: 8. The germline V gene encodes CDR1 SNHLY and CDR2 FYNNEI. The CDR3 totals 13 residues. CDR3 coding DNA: TGTGCCAGCAGGGGACAGGTGCTTGGAGAGCAGTACTTC. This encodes CASRGQVLGEQYF.

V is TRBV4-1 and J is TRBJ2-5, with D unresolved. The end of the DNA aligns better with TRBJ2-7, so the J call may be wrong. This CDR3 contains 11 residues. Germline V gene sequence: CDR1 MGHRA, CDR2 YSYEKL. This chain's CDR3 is CASSTTYEQYF. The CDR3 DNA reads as TGCGCCAGCAGTACTACCTACGAGCAGTACTTC.

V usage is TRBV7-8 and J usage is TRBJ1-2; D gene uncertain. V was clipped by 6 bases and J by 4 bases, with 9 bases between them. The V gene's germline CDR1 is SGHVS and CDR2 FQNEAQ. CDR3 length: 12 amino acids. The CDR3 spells CASSQTSYGYTF. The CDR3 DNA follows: TGTGCCAGCAGTCAGACAAGCTATGGCTACACCTTC.

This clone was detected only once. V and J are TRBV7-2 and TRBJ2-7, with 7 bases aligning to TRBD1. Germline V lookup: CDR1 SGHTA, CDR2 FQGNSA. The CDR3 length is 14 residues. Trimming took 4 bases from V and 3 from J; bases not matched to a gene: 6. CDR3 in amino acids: CASSSDRASYEQYF. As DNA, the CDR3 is TGTGCCAGCAGCTCCGACAGGGCCAGCTACGAGCAGTACTTC.

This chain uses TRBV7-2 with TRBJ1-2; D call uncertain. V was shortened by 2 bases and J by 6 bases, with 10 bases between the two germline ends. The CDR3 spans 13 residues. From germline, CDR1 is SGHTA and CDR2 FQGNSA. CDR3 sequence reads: CASSLSPLDGYTF. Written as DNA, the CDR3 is TGTGCCAGCAGCTTATCCCCACTTGATGGCTACACCTTC. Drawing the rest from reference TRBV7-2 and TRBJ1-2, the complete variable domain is GAGVSQSPSNKVTEKGKDVELRCDPISGHTALYWYRQSLGQGLEFLIYFQGNSAPDKSGLPSDRFSAERTGGSVSTLTIQRTQQEDSAVYLCASSLSPLDGYTFGSGTRLTVV.

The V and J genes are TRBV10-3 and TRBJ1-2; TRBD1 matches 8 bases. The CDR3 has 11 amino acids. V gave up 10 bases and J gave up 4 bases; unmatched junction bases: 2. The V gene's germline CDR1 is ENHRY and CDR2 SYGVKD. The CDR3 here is CATQGAYGYTF. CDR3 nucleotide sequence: TGTGCCACCCAGGGGGCCTATGGCTACACCTTC.

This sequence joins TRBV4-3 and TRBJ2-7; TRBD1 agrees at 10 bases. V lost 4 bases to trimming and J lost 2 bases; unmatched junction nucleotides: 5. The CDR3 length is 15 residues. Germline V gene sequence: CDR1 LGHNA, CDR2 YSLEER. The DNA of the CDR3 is TGCGCCAGCAGCCGGCAGACAGGGGGCACCTACGAGCAGTACTTC. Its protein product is CASSRQTGGTYEQYF.

CDR3 amino acids: CASSYRPGGYYTF. CDR3 DNA: TGTGCCAGCAGTTACAGGCCAGGAGGTTACTACACCTTC. The chain has TRBV6-5 and TRBJ1-2; D gene unclear. CDR3 length: 13 residues. The V end was cut by 2 bases, the J end by 10 bases, with 14 bases between. Germline lookup yields CDR1 MNHEY and CDR2 SVGAGI.

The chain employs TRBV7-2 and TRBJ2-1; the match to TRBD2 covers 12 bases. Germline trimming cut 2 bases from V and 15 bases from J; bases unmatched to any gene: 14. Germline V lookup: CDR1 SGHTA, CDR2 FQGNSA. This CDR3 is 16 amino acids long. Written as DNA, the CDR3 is TGTGCCAGCAGCTTAAGCCCGGCTAGCGGGGGGGCCCGGGCGTTCTTC. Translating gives CASSLSPASGGARAFF.

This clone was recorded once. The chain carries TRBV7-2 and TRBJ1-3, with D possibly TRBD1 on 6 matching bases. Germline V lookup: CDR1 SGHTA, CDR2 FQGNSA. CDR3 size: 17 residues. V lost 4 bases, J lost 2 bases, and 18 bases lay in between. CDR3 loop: CASSSGQGPATGNTIYF. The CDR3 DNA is TGTGCCAGCAGCTCAGGGCAGGGGCCGGCCACTGGAAACACCATATATTTT.

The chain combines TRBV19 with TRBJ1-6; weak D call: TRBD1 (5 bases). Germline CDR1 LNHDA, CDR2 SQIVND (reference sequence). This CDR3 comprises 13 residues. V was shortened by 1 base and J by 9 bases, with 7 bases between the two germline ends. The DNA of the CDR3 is TGTGCCAGTAGTATAGGGACACTTTCACCCCTCCACTTT. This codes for CASSIGTLSPLHF.

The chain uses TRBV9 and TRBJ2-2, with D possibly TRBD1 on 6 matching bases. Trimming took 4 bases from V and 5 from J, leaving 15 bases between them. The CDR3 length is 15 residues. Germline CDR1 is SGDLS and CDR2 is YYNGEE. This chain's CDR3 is CASSLRTVPTGELFF. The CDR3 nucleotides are TGTGCCAGCAGCCTACGGACAGTTCCAACCGGGGAGCTGTTTTTT.

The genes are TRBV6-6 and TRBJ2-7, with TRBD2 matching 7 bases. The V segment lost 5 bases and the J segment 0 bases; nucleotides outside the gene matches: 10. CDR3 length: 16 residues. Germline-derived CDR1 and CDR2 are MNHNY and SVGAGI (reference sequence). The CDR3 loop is CASSPPGTKSSYEQYF. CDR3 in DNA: TGTGCCAGCAGTCCGCCCGGGACTAAAAGCTCCTACGAGCAGTACTTC.

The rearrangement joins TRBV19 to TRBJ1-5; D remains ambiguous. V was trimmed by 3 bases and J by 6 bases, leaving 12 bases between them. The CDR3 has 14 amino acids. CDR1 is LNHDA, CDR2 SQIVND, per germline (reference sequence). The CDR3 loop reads CASSILSRGQPQHF. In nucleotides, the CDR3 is TGTGCCAGTAGTATTTTGTCTAGAGGTCAGCCCCAGCATTTT.

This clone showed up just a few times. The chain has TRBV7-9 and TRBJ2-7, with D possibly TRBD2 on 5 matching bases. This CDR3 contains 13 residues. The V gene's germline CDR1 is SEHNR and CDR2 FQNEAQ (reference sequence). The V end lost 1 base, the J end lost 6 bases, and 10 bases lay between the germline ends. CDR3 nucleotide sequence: TGTGCCAGCAGCTTAGACGGGAACGGCGAGCAGTACTTC. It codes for CASSLDGNGEQYF.

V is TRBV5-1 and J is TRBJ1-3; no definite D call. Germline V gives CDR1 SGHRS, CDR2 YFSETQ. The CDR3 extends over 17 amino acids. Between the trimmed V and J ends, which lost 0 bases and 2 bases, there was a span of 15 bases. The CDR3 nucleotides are TGCGCCAGCAGCTTGGCAGGTGCTGGACTTGCTGGAAACACCATATATTTT. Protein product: CASSLAGAGLAGNTIYF.

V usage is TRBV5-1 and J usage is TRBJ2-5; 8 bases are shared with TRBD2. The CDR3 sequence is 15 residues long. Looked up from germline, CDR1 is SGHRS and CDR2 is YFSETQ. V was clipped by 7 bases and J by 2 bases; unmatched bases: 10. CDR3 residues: CASGGGAGEQETQYF. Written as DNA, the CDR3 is TGCGCCAGCGGAGGAGGAGCGGGGGAACAAGAGACCCAGTACTTC.

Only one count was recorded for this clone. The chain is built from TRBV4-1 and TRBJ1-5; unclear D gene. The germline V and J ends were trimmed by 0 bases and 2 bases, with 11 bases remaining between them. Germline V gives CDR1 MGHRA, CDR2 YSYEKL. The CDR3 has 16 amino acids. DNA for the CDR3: TGCGCCAGCAGCCAAGACCGGAAGCGGGGCAATCAGCCCCAGCATTTT. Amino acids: CASSQDRKRGNQPQHF.

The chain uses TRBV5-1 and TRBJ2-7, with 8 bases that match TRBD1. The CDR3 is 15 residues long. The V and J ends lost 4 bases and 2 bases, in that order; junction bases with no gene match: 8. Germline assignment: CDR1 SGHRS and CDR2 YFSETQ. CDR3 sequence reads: CASSPRDRSPYEQYF. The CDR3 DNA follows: TGCGCCAGCAGCCCCCGGGACAGGTCCCCCTACGAGCAGTACTTC.

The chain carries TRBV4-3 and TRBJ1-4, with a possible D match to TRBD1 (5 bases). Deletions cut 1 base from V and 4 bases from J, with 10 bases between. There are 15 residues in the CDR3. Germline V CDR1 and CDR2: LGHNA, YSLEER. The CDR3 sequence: CASSQGTSDNEKLFF. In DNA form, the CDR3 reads TGCGCCAGCAGCCAAGGGACAAGCGATAATGAAAAACTGTTTTTT.

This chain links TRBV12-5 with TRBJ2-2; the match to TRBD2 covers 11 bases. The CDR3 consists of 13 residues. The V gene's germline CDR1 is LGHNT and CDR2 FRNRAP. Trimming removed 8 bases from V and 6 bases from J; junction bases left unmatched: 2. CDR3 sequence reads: CASQGLAAGELFF. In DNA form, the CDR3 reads TGTGCTAGTCAGGGACTAGCGGCCGGGGAGCTGTTTTTT.